This paragraph reports one TCR beta chain. No antigen is known for it. The source of the sample is a study of shared clonotypes between healthy human individuals. Study at large: There were three CD4 naive, three CD4 memory, two CD8 naive and one CD8 memory plates per donor.

Using immunoSEQ multiplex PCR, the repertoire was profiled, and TCRdb retains in-frame clones only, with some absent. This sample has about 2 million clones, with roughly 94% found just once. Trimming left V 4 bases short and J 8 bases short, with 22 bases between. Germline CDR1 and CDR2: MGHRA and YSYEKL. This CDR3 is 16 amino acids long. Whole-study findings and limits: Naive CD4 clonotypes overlapped across a handful of donors at around 4.7%.

Material for sequencing was naive CD4+ T cells sorted from blood. Subset here: CD45RA+ positively selected. The origin of this receptor is a man younger than 30 in good health. V is TRBV4-1 and J is TRBJ2-3; D is perhaps TRBD2 (6 bases). CDR3 residues: CASSRPGTEGFGTQYF. CDR3 DNA: TGCGCCAGCAGCCGCCCCGGGACTGAAGGGTTTGGTACGCAGTATTTT.